Below are 27 T cell receptor beta chains sequenced from a single sample in a study of shared clonotypes between healthy human individuals. Sequenced by immunoSEQ multiplex PCR; TCRdb stores in-frame clones only, minus some. The data contain some 1,100,000 clones, about 80% of them singletons. Sequenced: memory CD4+ T cells from PBMCs. Sample subset: CD45RA-negative fraction. The receptor set was obtained from a man aged 18 to 29 in good health. Some clones in this sample may be carry-over from other donors' samples.

The rearrangement links TRBV28 to TRBJ2-1; D possibly corresponds to TRBD2 (5 bases). This CDR3 is 12 amino acids long. Per the germline V gene, CDR1 is MDHEN and CDR2 is SYDVKM. The V end was cut by 5 bases, the J end by 9 bases, with 11 bases between. CDR3 bases: TGTGCCAGCAGTACGAACGAGGGTGAGCAGTTCTTC. It yields the protein CASSTNEGEQFF.

The chain links TRBV2 to TRBJ1-5, with 7 nucleotides matching TRBD1. V was clipped by 5 bases and J by 2 bases; unmatched bases: 6. Germline V gives CDR1 SNHLY, CDR2 FYNNEI. CDR3 length equals 15 residues. This CDR3 reads CASSKDRVGNQPQHF. DNA of the CDR3: TGTGCCAGCAGTAAAGACAGGGTGGGCAATCAGCCCCAGCATTTT.

The V gene is TRBV7-9, the J gene TRBJ2-7; 10 positions agree with TRBD2. The J segment lost 4 bases and the V segment lost 3 bases, leaving 9 bases of the junction unmatched. Germline CDR1 SEHNR, CDR2 FQNEAQ (reference sequence). The CDR3 loop spans 16 amino acids. The CDR3 region has the DNA TGTGCCAGCAGCTTTGTGGAAGCGGGAGGGCCTTACGAGCAGTACTTC. Translating gives CASSFVEAGGPYEQYF. Full variable domain (remainder filled in from reference TRBV7-9 and TRBJ2-7): DTGVSQNPRHKITKRGQNVTFRCDPISEHNRLYWYRQTLGQGPEFLTYFQNEAQLEKSRLLSDRFSAERPKGSFSTLEIQRTEQGDSAMYLCASSFVEAGGPYEQYFGPGTRLTVT.

The J gene is TRBJ1-5, the V gene TRBV6-1; D is ambiguous. The germline V gene encodes CDR1 MNHNS and CDR2 SASEGT. The CDR3 sequence is 13 residues long. V lost 4 bases, J lost 4 bases, and 8 bases lay in between. The CDR3 here is CASSAGANQPQHF. For the CDR3, the DNA is TGTGCCAGCAGTGCAGGCGCGAATCAGCCCCAGCATTTT.

This sequence joins TRBV6-5 and TRBJ1-5; perhaps TRBD1 as D (5 bases). V was shortened by 4 bases and J by 11 bases, with 9 bases between the two germline ends. CDR1 and CDR2 from the germline V gene are MNHEY and SVGAGI. This CDR3 region has 11 residues. CDR3 loop: CASSSGRAQHF. CDR3 DNA sequence: TGTGCCAGCAGTTCGGGGCGGGCCCAGCATTTT.

The genes are TRBV10-3 and TRBJ2-2; 10 bases fit TRBD2. The CDR3 is made up of 20 amino acids. Germline loops: CDR1 ENHRY, CDR2 SYGVKD. Trimming removed 0 bases from V and 3 bases from J; junction bases left unmatched: 13. The CDR3: CAISESLAGVGLVDTGELFF. The CDR3 bases are TGTGCCATCAGTGAGTCTCTAGCGGGAGTTGGGTTAGTCGACACCGGGGAGCTGTTTTTT.

The chain recombines TRBV18 with TRBJ2-1; 7 nucleotides agree with TRBD1. CDR1 is KGHSH and CDR2 is LQKENI in the germline V gene. The CDR3 extends over 15 amino acids. V lost 6 bases and J lost 1; bases outside the gene matches: 6. CDR3 sequence (DNA): TGTGCCAGCTCCCGACAGGGCGGGTCCTACAATGAGCAGTTCTTC. It yields the protein CASSRQGGSYNEQFF.

This clone has only a few counts. The V and J genes are TRBV5-1 and TRBJ2-2; 10 bases align to TRBD1. The CDR3 has 14 residues. Germline V gene sequence: CDR1 SGHRS, CDR2 YFSETQ. V shed 4 bases, J shed 7 bases, and the junction held 4 bases outside the gene matches. This CDR3 reads CASSQGQGFGELFF. As DNA, the CDR3 is TGCGCCAGCAGCCAGGGACAGGGGTTCGGGGAGCTGTTTTTT. Full variable domain (rest looked up from reference TRBV5-1 and TRBJ2-2): KAGVTQTPRYLIKTRGQQVTLSCSPISGHRSVSWYQQTPGQGLQFLFEYFSETQRNKGNFPGRFSGRQFSNSRSEMNVSTLELGDSALYLCASSQGQGFGELFFGEGSRLTVL.

The chain employs TRBV18 and TRBJ2-2, with no clear D. Trimming took off 1 base at V and 5 bases at J, with 5 bases between the two ends. The CDR3 loop spans 13 amino acids. Germline CDR1 KGHSH, CDR2 LQKENI. The CDR3 region has the DNA TGTGCCAGCTCACCACAGGAGACCGGGGAGCTGTTTTTT. Amino acids: CASSPQETGELFF.

In the case of this clone: A much larger clone is a single base away; this may be a read error. The chain has TRBV5-1 and TRBJ2-5; D not resolved. Germline assignment: CDR1 SGHRS and CDR2 YFSETQ. This CDR3 is built from 14 residues. V lost 1 base and J 2 bases, leaving 9 bases between the germline ends. Here the CDR3 reads CASSLFGEQETQYF. The CDR3 bases are TGCGCCAGCAGCTTGTTTGGGGAACAAGAGACCCAGTACTTC.

The chain's CDR3 is CASSDLGPPFF. The CDR3 nucleotides are TGTGCCAGCAGTGATTTGGGACCCCCTTTCTTT. This chain joins TRBV6-1 and TRBJ1-1; D perhaps matches TRBD1 (5 bases). The CDR3 runs to 11 residues. Germline V CDR1 and CDR2: MNHNS, SASEGT. The V and J ends lost 3 bases and 12 bases respectively, with 11 bases between them.

The chain recombines TRBV11-2 with TRBJ2-1; D is unclear. V gave up 1 base and J gave up 7 bases, with 8 bases separating them. The germline CDR1 and CDR2 sequences are SGHAT and FQNNGV. CDR3 length: 13 residues. The CDR3 region is CASSLAQPNEQFF. The CDR3 DNA reads TGTGCCAGCAGCTTAGCTCAGCCTAATGAGCAGTTCTTC.

This sequence joins TRBV7-9 and TRBJ2-1; 11 nucleotides match TRBD2. The CDR3 consists of 18 residues. Trimming cost V 5 bases and J 4 bases; bases outside gene matches: 13. Germline values: CDR1 SEHNR, CDR2 FQNEAQ (reference sequence). In DNA, the CDR3 is TGTGCCAGCAGCGACCCGGGGCAGGGACTAGCGGTTTACAATGAGCAGTTCTTC. As protein: CASSDPGQGLAVYNEQFF.

Only one count was recorded for this clone. This sequence joins TRBV5-1 and TRBJ2-1; 9 nucleotides align to TRBD2. Germline V gene data show CDR1 as SGHRS and CDR2 as YFSETQ. V shed 4 bases and J 6 bases; nucleotides not matched to a gene: 8. The CDR3 runs to 15 residues. CDR3 sequence reads: CASSQGLAIVNEQFF. The DNA of the CDR3 is TGCGCCAGCAGCCAGGGACTAGCAATAGTCAATGAGCAGTTCTTC.

Of note for this clone: This may come from a read error, since a much larger clone is one base off. V gene TRBV28 combines with J gene TRBJ2-7; D ambiguous. The V gene lost 2 bases and the J gene lost 3 bases, with 2 bases spanning the gap. CDR3 size: 11 residues. Germline values: CDR1 MDHEN, CDR2 SYDVKM. CDR3 loop: CASSLHYEQYF. The CDR3 DNA reads TGTGCCAGCAGTTTACACTACGAGCAGTACTTC.

As concerns this clone: Other DNA variants within this sample encode the same CDR3. The CDR3 sequence: CASSPSLGENTEAFF. Here the CDR3 DNA reads TGTGCCAGCTCACCATCCCTAGGGGAGAACACTGAAGCTTTCTTT. V and J are TRBV18 and TRBJ1-1; D may be TRBD1 (5 bases). Germline V gene lookup returns CDR1 KGHSH and CDR2 LQKENI. The CDR3 runs 15 residues. Trimming pared 2 bases from V and 1 base from J, leaving 11 bases between.

This chain links TRBV28 with TRBJ2-2; 10 bases fit TRBD2. Trimming took 4 bases from V and 1 from J; bases not matched to a gene: 6. The CDR3 spans 17 residues. CDR1 MDHEN and CDR2 SYDVKM come from the germline V gene. This chain's CDR3 is CASSSFGLAENTGELFF. In nucleotides, the CDR3 is TGTGCCAGCAGTTCCTTCGGACTAGCGGAGAACACCGGGGAGCTGTTTTTT.

This clone was seen a few times. The chain combines TRBV2 with TRBJ2-2, with 9 nucleotides matching TRBD2. Looked up from germline, CDR1 is SNHLY and CDR2 is FYNNEI. This CDR3 spans 16 amino acids. With 2 bases clipped from V and 7 bases from J, the junction kept 8 bases outside the gene matches. The CDR3 DNA follows: TGTGCCAGCAGTGAACGCGGGAGGGCCGGTAACGGGGAGCTGTTTTTT. Translation: CASSERGRAGNGELFF.

The chain employs TRBV2 and TRBJ2-5, with D unresolved. V was clipped by 7 bases and J by 2 bases, with 8 bases between them. This CDR3 region has 12 residues. From germline, CDR1 is SNHLY and CDR2 FYNNEI. CDR3 sequence reads: CASKQLQETQYF. The CDR3 DNA reads as TGTGCCAGCAAGCAGCTACAAGAGACCCAGTACTTC.

The chain combines TRBV29-1 with TRBJ2-7; D is possibly TRBD2 (6 bases). Trimming took off 4 bases at V and 4 bases at J, with 14 bases between the two ends. Germline V gene lookup returns CDR1 SQVTM and CDR2 ANQGSEA. The CDR3 has 13 residues. In nucleotides, the CDR3 is TGCAGCGTTGCGGGTCTAGCGATATACGAGCAGTACTTC. Protein product: CSVAGLAIYEQYF.

The genes are TRBV30 and TRBJ2-2; D ambiguous. V shed 3 bases and J shed 1 base, with 6 bases lying between them. The CDR3 spans 13 residues. Germline V gene data show CDR1 as GTSNPN and CDR2 as SVGIG (reference sequence). The DNA of the CDR3 is TGTGCCTGGAGGGTTTTGAACACCGGGGAGCTGTTTTTT. Amino acids: CAWRVLNTGELFF.

This chain joins TRBV5-1 and TRBJ2-7, with D perhaps given as TRBD1 or TRBD2 (5 bases each). Germline values: CDR1 SGHRS, CDR2 YFSETQ. The CDR3 has 13 amino acids. The V end lost 4 bases, the J end lost 2 bases, and 10 bases lay between the germline ends. For the CDR3, the DNA is TGCGCCAGCAGCCCGGGACGGGCCTACGAGCAGTACTTC. Translated: CASSPGRAYEQYF.

The CDR3 spells CASSLWTGGGNEQFF. For the CDR3, the DNA is TGTGCCAGCAGTTTGTGGACAGGGGGCGGCAATGAGCAGTTCTTC. The chain links TRBV28 to TRBJ2-1; 11 bases agree with TRBD1. Germline-derived CDR1 and CDR2 are MDHEN and SYDVKM. This CDR3 spans 15 amino acids. With V trimmed by 3 bases and J by 6 bases, 4 bases remained unmatched.

The V and J genes are TRBV4-3 and TRBJ1-3; D unresolved. V was clipped by 0 bases and J by 1 base, with 13 bases between them. This CDR3 contains 17 residues. Per the germline V gene, CDR1 is LGHNA and CDR2 is YSLEER. CDR3: CASSQEPDGSSGNTIYF. CDR3 coding DNA: TGCGCCAGCAGCCAAGAGCCGGACGGCTCGTCTGGAAACACCATATATTTT.

In its sample, this clone is medium-sized. The same CDR3 also results from other DNA sequences found in this sample. This chain connects TRBV13 to TRBJ1-3, with D possibly matching TRBD1 (6 bases). Germline CDR1 reads PRHDT; CDR2 reads FYEKMQ (reference sequence). The CDR3 covers 13 residues. Trimming took 5 bases from V and 2 from J, leaving 7 bases between them. CDR3 coding DNA: TGTGCCAGCAGCCACAGGGCTGGAAACACCATATATTTT. Protein: CASSHRAGNTIYF.

This rearrangement joins TRBV25-1 to TRBJ1-5; D remains ambiguous. V was trimmed by 4 bases and J by 4 bases, leaving 5 bases between them. The CDR3 is 12 amino acids. Germline CDR1 and CDR2: MGHDK and SYGVNS. The CDR3 protein is CASSGGNQPQHF. The CDR3 coding sequence is TGTGCCAGCAGTGGAGGAAATCAGCCCCAGCATTTT.

This rearrangement joins TRBV30 to TRBJ1-1, with D possibly matching TRBD1 (6 bases). The CDR3 is 13 residues long. V lost 4 bases and J lost 3, with 12 bases in between. Germline values: CDR1 GTSNPN, CDR2 SVGIG (reference sequence). The CDR3 sequence: CAWTGTMDTEAFF. CDR3 coding DNA: TGTGCCTGGACCGGGACAATGGACACTGAAGCTTTCTTT. Filled out from reference TRBV30 and TRBJ1-1, the complete variable domain reads SQTIHQWPATLVQPVGSPLSLECTVEGTSNPNLYWYRQAAGRGLQLLFYSVGIGQISSEVPQNLSASRPQDRQFILSSKKLLLSDSGFYLCAWTGTMDTEAFFGQGTRLTVV.